This TCR beta chain appears in the sequencing data of a study of type 1 and type 2 diabetes patients (dated by TCRdb to 2016 to 2018). Some background on the complete study: Eight or nine type 1 diabetes patients, a few type 2 diabetes patients and roughly 6 nondiabetic controls were recruited in China to form the cohort. Across the study, CD4+ and CD8+ T cells were positively selected from PBMCs using CD4 or CD8 MicroBeads on MACS columns. A total of more than 15 million paired-end reads were generated across the whole study. The study used high-throughput sequencing to profile TCRbeta repertoires and compare individuals with type 1 diabetes, type 2 diabetes and no diabetes. Type 2 diabetes patients were included as a disease comparison group for the type 1 diabetes patients. Similar V gene usage was observed when roughly 20-cycle and roughly 25-cycle amplification were compared, suggesting similar primer efficiencies and random PCR bias. The TCRbeta libraries underwent paired-end sequencing on Illumina HiSeq 2000 or MiSeq instruments. Study-level results and caveats: Few highly-expanded CD4+ clones, median one, were found in type 2 diabetes patients, accounting for a median roughly 4% of reads. The study groups were not matched for age and gender, which could bias interpretation. Since just a limited number of T2D and control samples were sequenced, some T1D-only HECs might also appear in more T2D or control samples. In both CD4+ and CD8+ T cells, type 2 diabetes repertoires were highly diverse and significantly more diverse than type 1 diabetes repertoires. Highly correlated V and J gene usage patterns were observed for type 2 diabetes and control samples, with an average of around 0.97 between samples.

Standard classification criteria for type 1 or type 2 diabetes were met by all diabetic patients, and glucose and C-peptide were assessed by WHO-recommended methods. Donors were excluded if they had other autoimmune diseases or infections within the previous four weeks. Approximately 9.7 milliliters of peripheral blood were drawn from each participant. PBMCs were isolated with LymphoPrep density separation. Details on this clonotype: The antigen this receptor binds is unknown. There are no base qualities to consult, and no much larger clone falls within one base.

Trimming costs V 6 bases and J 5 bases, and their ends lie 13 bases apart. Taken from the germline V gene (reference sequence), the CDR1 and CDR2 loops are DFQATT and SNEGSKA. Counted from cysteine to phenylalanine, this CDR3 has 12 amino acids. Only the CDR3 part of the read is kept: 36 bases, read in frame from the first base. Sequencing took place on an Illumina MiSeq. Genomic DNA from sorted T cell subsets was used as template for TCRbeta CDR3 amplification. The TCRbeta CDR3 region was amplified by multiplex PCR with 30 forward and 13 reverse primers. PCR products were purified with AMPure XP beads, then indices and adaptors were added in a second roughly 25-cycle PCR. Before sequencing, libraries were gel-purified with the QIAquick Gel Extraction Kit. The source study handled its data this way. Paired-end reads were merged using FLASH and were aligned with IgBLAST to IMGT V, D and J germline references. After reads whose alignment identity to germline references fell below 70% were discarded, around 12 million reads remained study-wide. IMGT definitions were followed to assign CDR3 boundaries, reading frame and productivity. A highly-expanded clone was defined as any clone making up 1% or more of reads, and normalized Shannon entropy served as the measure of diversity. Unpaired two-tailed t-tests were used to test group differences in Shannon entropy. The public reads were reanalyzed by TCRdb: fastp trimming at Q25, MiXCR alignment, in-frame beta chains only. Each CDR3 protein gets just one entry, which takes the most common genes and DNA from the rows behind it. The V and J calls here are based on TCRdb, not the publication. This sample is represented by a few hundred thousand distinct CDR3 sequences; more than 40% of them were singletons. The ten largest clones take up roughly 13% of the sample.

The rearrangement joined TRBV20-1 to TRBJ1-2; perhaps TRBD1 is the D gene, with 5 bases matching. The origin of this receptor is a man aged 18-30 years with type 2 diabetes. The sequenced sample consisted of peripheral blood mononuclear cells (PBMCs). The CDR3 protein is CSARRGGYGYTF. In nucleotide form, the sequence is TGCAGTGCCCGACGTGGGGGTTATGGCTACACCTTC.